This TCR beta chain came from a study of T cells after yellow fever vaccination. TCRdb re-analysed the 5' RACE reads in MiXCR, keeping a single row per CDR3 protein. The table has 150,000 or so distinct CDR3 sequences, roughly 8.8% seen once. Notes on this clonotype: Its cognate antigen is unknown. This may come from a read error, since a much larger clone is one base off.

Germline CDR1 and CDR2: SGDLS and YYNGEE. Trimming shortened V by 3 bases and J by 5 bases, and 9 bases separated the two germline ends. This CDR3 is built from 12 residues. Study-level points and caveats: A faster peak, day 5 versus 15, was reached by the weaker secondary response.

The J gene is TRBJ2-7, the V gene TRBV9; D tentatively reads TRBD1 or TRBD2 (6 bases each). This receptor was taken from a man aged 18 to 29 who received the YFV17D yellow fever vaccine. The starting material was CD8+ T cells sorted from PBMCs, obtained 45 days after the yellow fever booster vaccination. This CDR3 reads CASSGGADEQYF. CDR3 nucleotide sequence: TGTGCCAGCAGCGGGGGGGCCGACGAGCAGTACTTC.